This TCR beta chain derives from a study of naive CD8 T cells in extremely preterm neonates. Points from the study as a whole: Preterm infants showed shorter CDR3s, fewer N additions and less trimming than older groups.

The assay was immunoSEQ multiplex PCR, and TCRdb's table has in-frame clones only and misses some. Of 21,000 or so clones in the sample, around 88% were seen once. Samples were taken at extremely preterm deliveries at roughly 22-28 weeks of gestation. About this clone: Its matching antigen is unknown.

Germline CDR1 is MGHRA and CDR2 is YSYEKL. V was pared by 0 bases and J by 1 base, with 7 bases between. The CDR3 loop spans 14 amino acids. The clonotype was recovered from a boy who was born preterm. The chain uses TRBV4-1 and TRBJ2-7, with D maybe TRBD1 (6 bases). The specimen was naive CD8+ T cells from cord blood. The CDR3 here is CASSQEQGSYEQYF. For the CDR3, the DNA is TGCGCCAGCAGCCAAGAACAGGGATCCTACGAGCAGTACTTC.